The T cell receptor (beta chain) described here comes from a study of blood T cell repertoires in COVID-19. Study in general: Acute and convalescent COVID-19 specimens originated in the United States, Italy and Spain.

Original handling: It was from reference gene primer amplification that nucleated cell counts were estimated. Method: immunoSEQ multiplex PCR; TCRdb's copy keeps in-frame clones and lacks some. V, J and clone size are those of that table, while D and trimming were read from the DNA. Among some 200,000 clones listed, roughly 80% were seen once. This CDR3 comprises 11 residues. Germline CDR1 and CDR2: MDHEN and SYDVKM. This sequence joins TRBV28 and TRBJ2-5; D might be TRBD2 (6 bases). The sequence came from a woman in her twenties or thirties who had recovered from COVID-19. Sequenced input: peripheral blood. The DNA of the CDR3 is TGTGCTGGGGGGATTAAAGAGACCCAGTACTTC. Protein sequence: CAGGIKETQYF.